The next 32 T cell receptor beta chains were all read from a single sample in a study of naive and memory T cell subsets. Study findings and constraints: Naive repertoires, especially CD8, held a few larger clonotypes, possibly memory cells re-expressing CD45RA.

Two oligonucleotides, mixed equimolar, formed the beta constant-region primer covering TRBC1 and TRBC2. Ligated cDNA was amplified by four rounds of PCR with nested alpha and beta constant-region primers and SP2. MiXCR was run by TCRdb on the UMI-ligation and nested PCR reads, yielding one entry per CDR3 protein. The sample lists roughly 100,000 distinct CDR3 sequences; over 9% were seen once. No antigens are known for them. Sequencing was performed on naive CD4+ T cells from blood. The origin of the receptors is a human donor in good health.

V and J are TRBV5-1 and TRBJ2-1; TRBD2 aligns across 7 bases. J gave up 5 bases and V 2 bases, and 4 bases lay outside the gene matches. CDR3 size: 14 residues. Per the germline V gene, CDR1 is SGHRS and CDR2 is YFSETQ. Written as DNA, the CDR3 is TGCGCCAGCAGCTTAGAGCGGGGAAACAATGAGCAGTTCTTC. It is translated as CASSLERGNNEQFF.

V is TRBV7-2 and J is TRBJ1-2; D remains unclear. The CDR3 runs to 12 residues. Looked up from germline, CDR1 is SGHTA and CDR2 is FQGNSA. V gave up 3 bases and J gave up 4 bases, with 6 bases separating them. CDR3 nucleotides: TGTGCCAGCAGCTTCCTAGGCTATGGCTACACCTTC. This sequence encodes CASSFLGYGYTF.

This chain joins TRBV7-9 and TRBJ2-4; either TRBD1 or TRBD2 may fit D (5 bases each). The ends were cut back, 5 bases at V and 6 bases at J, with 17 bases in the middle. Per germline, CDR1 SEHNR and CDR2 FQNEAQ (reference sequence). There are 15 residues in the CDR3. The CDR3 bases are TGTGCCAGCAGCCGGGACGGAGGCAGCGGAAACATTCAGTACTTC. Translation gives CASSRDGGSGNIQYF.

The sample holds many counts of this clonotype. V and J are TRBV12-3 or TRBV12-4 and TRBJ2-3, with D perhaps given as TRBD1 or TRBD2 (5 bases each). V shed 7 bases and J shed 9 bases, with 17 bases lying between them. This CDR3 has 13 amino acids. CDR3: CASNSGATGTQYF. Written as DNA, the CDR3 is TGTGCCAGCAATTCCGGGGCAACCGGGACGCAGTATTTT.

The V gene is TRBV5-1, the J gene TRBJ1-2; D not certain. The germline CDR1 and CDR2 sequences are SGHRS and YFSETQ. The CDR3 length is 14 residues. Trimming took off 0 bases at V and 2 bases at J, with 8 bases between the two ends. CDR3 sequence: CASSLGRQNYGYTF. CDR3 nucleotide sequence: TGCGCCAGCAGCTTGGGACGGCAAAACTATGGCTACACCTTC.

The rearrangement uses TRBV12-3 or TRBV12-4 and TRBJ2-3; D remains ambiguous. The germline V and J ends were trimmed by 6 bases and 9 bases, with 25 bases remaining between them. The CDR3 covers 16 residues. CDR3 in amino acids: CASSRTNLRSTQTQYF. CDR3 bases: TGTGCCAGCAGCCGAACGAATCTCCGGTCTACTCAAACGCAGTATTTT.

This clonotype was counted between two and nine times. The chain uses TRBV7-2 and TRBJ1-2; possible D gene TRBD1, 6 bases. V dropped 5 bases and J dropped 7 bases, with 17 bases sitting between them. Germline CDR1 reads SGHTA; CDR2 reads FQGNSA. The CDR3 sequence is 14 residues long. The chain's CDR3 is CASSLQVAGAGYTF. In DNA, the CDR3 is TGTGCCAGCAGCCTCCAGGTAGCGGGGGCTGGCTACACCTTC.

This chain links TRBV6-2 or TRBV6-3 with TRBJ2-5; no clear D. The CDR3 loop spans 12 amino acids. Trimming shortened V by 4 bases and J by 5 bases, and 8 bases separated the two germline ends. Germline CDR1 reads MNHEY; CDR2 reads SVGEGT. CDR3 DNA sequence: TGTGCCAGCAGTTTTCGTCCTGAGACCCAGTACTTC. It yields the protein CASSFRPETQYF.

The V call is TRBV12-3 or TRBV12-4, the J call TRBJ2-3; 8 bases align to TRBD2. With V trimmed by 0 bases and J by 4 bases, 6 bases remained unmatched. This CDR3 spans 16 amino acids. In DNA form, the CDR3 reads TGTGCCAGCAGTTTAGCCCGGCTAGCGGGTCCAGATACGCAGTATTTT. Its translation is CASSLARLAGPDTQYF.

This clonotype showed up just a few times. The V call is TRBV6-6, the J call TRBJ1-4; D remains unclear. The CDR3 totals 14 residues. Trimming stripped 7 bases from V and 9 bases from J, with 18 bases between. Germline V gene lookup returns CDR1 MNHNY and CDR2 SVGAGI (reference sequence). The CDR3 protein is CASTPKWAGQKLFF. As DNA, the CDR3 is TGTGCCAGCACCCCTAAGTGGGCCGGGCAAAAACTGTTTTTT.

The gene calls are TRBV6-5 and TRBJ1-2, with D hard to call. The CDR3 has 15 amino acids. V lost 2 bases, J lost 6 bases, and 16 bases lay in between. Germline-derived CDR1 and CDR2 are MNHEY and SVGAGI. The CDR3 loop is CASSYTPGTSNGYTF. The CDR3 DNA reads TGTGCCAGCAGTTACACCCCAGGCACCTCTAATGGCTACACCTTC.

This clonotype has ten or more counts. This chain connects TRBV7-2 to TRBJ2-7, with TRBD1 identical over 11 bases. Germline CDR1 SGHTA, CDR2 FQGNSA. CDR3 length equals 16 residues. With 1 base clipped from V and 5 bases from J, the junction kept 7 bases outside the gene matches. The CDR3 protein is CASSLEGGTGGNEQYF. The CDR3 region has the DNA TGTGCCAGCAGCTTAGAGGGTGGGACAGGGGGAAACGAGCAGTACTTC. Looking up the rest from reference TRBV7-2 and TRBJ2-7 gives the full variable domain: GAGVSQSPSNKVTEKGKDVELRCDPISGHTALYWYRQSLGQGLEFLIYFQGNSAPDKSGLPSDRFSAERTGGSVSTLTIQRTQQEDSAVYLCASSLEGGTGGNEQYFGPGTRLTVT.

This clonotype came up a few times. The chain couples TRBV12-5 to TRBJ2-3; D may match TRBD1 or TRBD2 (5 bases each). This CDR3 has 14 residues. V was cut by 6 bases and J by 5 bases, with 15 bases left in between. CDR1 and CDR2 from the germline V gene are LGHNT and FRNRAP. CDR3 region: CASGPGTHGDTQYF. CDR3 nucleotides: TGTGCTAGTGGACCTGGGACCCACGGAGATACGCAGTATTTT.

V and J are TRBV21-1 and TRBJ2-1; no check of the table's D call, TRBD1, against the DNA was made. TRBV21-1 is a pseudogene segment. The CDR3 covers 14 residues. CDR3 in amino acids: CASSKAGARAEQFF. CDR3 sequence (DNA): TGTGCCAGCAGCAAAGCGGGGGCCAGAGCTGAGCAGTTCTTC.

About this clonotype: The junction does not match germline at one end; this may be a read error. The chain recombines TRBV5-1 with TRBJ2-2; D tentatively fits TRBD1 or TRBD2 (6 bases each). Germline CDR1 and CDR2: SGHRS and YFSETQ. CDR3 length: 15 amino acids. The CDR3 DNA sequence: TGCGCCAGCAGCAAACAGGGAAGAGACACCGGGGGGCTGTTTTTT. It translates to CASSKQGRDTGGLFF.

The J gene is TRBJ2-4, the V gene TRBV7-2; weak D call: TRBD1 (6 bases). The V gene lost 2 bases and the J gene lost 0 bases, with 11 bases spanning the gap. The length of the CDR3 is 16 residues. Per germline, CDR1 SGHTA and CDR2 FQGNSA. CDR3 in amino acids: CASSLTETGAKNIQYF. The CDR3 nucleotides read TGTGCCAGCAGCTTAACCGAGACAGGAGCCAAAAACATTCAGTACTTC.

The table lists this clonotype with a few counts. V gene TRBV6-2 or TRBV6-3 combines with J gene TRBJ2-5, with D perhaps assigned TRBD1 or TRBD2 (5 bases each). The CDR3 extends over 14 amino acids. V was cut by 2 bases and J by 2 bases, with 9 bases left in between. Germline V gene lookup returns CDR1 MNHEY and CDR2 SVGEGT. The CDR3 protein is CASSYRWGQETQYF. As DNA, the CDR3 is TGTGCCAGCAGTTACCGGTGGGGGCAAGAGACCCAGTACTTC.

This chain connects TRBV12-3 or TRBV12-4 to TRBJ2-1; possibly TRBD1 or TRBD2 for D (5 bases each). Trimming took 6 bases from V and 0 from J, leaving 12 bases between them. The CDR3 consists of 15 residues. The CDR3 DNA is TGTGCCAGCAGCCATCCAGGGAGCTCCTACAATGAGCAGTTCTTC. Translation: CASSHPGSSYNEQFF.

This clonotype was counted a few times. The rearrangement joins TRBV7-2 to TRBJ1-5; TRBD1 might be the D (6 bases). This CDR3 has 15 amino acids. V was shortened by 0 bases and J by 15 bases, with 21 bases between the two germline ends. CDR1 and CDR2 from the germline V gene are SGHTA and FQGNSA. The CDR3 DNA sequence: TGTGCCAGCAGCTTAGCTTCGGGGGTCACAGGGCATCCGCATTTT. Protein: CASSLASGVTGHPHF.

The rearrangement uses TRBV7-8 and TRBJ2-3; TRBD2 agrees at 13 bases. Looked up from germline, CDR1 is SGHVS and CDR2 is FQNEAQ. The CDR3 spans 16 residues. V shed 5 bases and J 7 bases; nucleotides not matched to a gene: 9. CDR3 protein: CASSAQLAGGRYTQYF. The CDR3 coding sequence is TGTGCCAGCAGCGCCCAACTAGCGGGAGGGCGTTATACGCAGTATTTT. Filled out from reference TRBV7-8 and TRBJ2-3, the complete variable domain reads GAGVSQSPRYKVAKRGQDVALRCDPISGHVSLFWYQQALGQGPEFLTYFQNEAQLDKSGLPSDRFFAERPEGSVSTLKIQRTQQEDSAVYLCASSAQLAGGRYTQYFGPGTRLTVL.

DNA of the CDR3: TGTGCCAGCAGACCCCCGGGACCTAATGAAAAACTGTTTTTT. Protein sequence: CASRPPGPNEKLFF. The chain is built from TRBV12-3 or TRBV12-4 and TRBJ1-4; TRBD1 might be the D (5 bases). The germline V and J ends were trimmed by 6 bases and 3 bases, with 11 bases remaining between them. The CDR3 extends over 14 amino acids.

This clonotype was observed at least ten times. The chain links TRBV10-3 to TRBJ1-2; unclear D gene. CDR1 and CDR2 (germline): ENHRY, SYGVKD. Deletions cut 3 bases from V and 2 bases from J, with 7 bases between. CDR3 length: 13 residues. CDR3 sequence: CAISEWENYGYTF. The CDR3 DNA follows: TGTGCCATCAGTGAATGGGAGAACTATGGCTACACCTTC.

This clonotype was observed many times. The chain has TRBV5-1 and TRBJ2-7; D unclear. The length of the CDR3 is 12 residues. CDR1 SGHRS and CDR2 YFSETQ come from the germline V gene. V shed 6 bases and J shed 5 bases, with 12 bases lying between them. The CDR3 region has the DNA TGCGCCAGCACACTGCACAACGACGAGCAGTACTTC. It yields the protein CASTLHNDEQYF.

This rearrangement joins TRBV19 to TRBJ2-7; no firm D call. The CDR3 sequence is 13 residues long. Germline loops: CDR1 LNHDA, CDR2 SQIVND (reference sequence). V lost 5 bases and J 3 bases, leaving 11 bases between the germline ends. The CDR3 spells CASSVGSYYEQYF. The CDR3 region has the DNA TGTGCCAGTAGTGTCGGGTCTTACTACGAGCAGTACTTC.

The chain recombines TRBV29-1 with TRBJ1-1, with 7 bases identical to TRBD1. CDR1 is SQVTM and CDR2 is ANQGSEA in the germline V gene. The CDR3 sequence is 13 residues long. Trimming at V came to 5 bases and at J to 5 bases, leaving 8 bases not matched to a gene. The CDR3 DNA follows: TGCAGCGTTCAACAGGGGTGGAAAACTGAAGCTTTCTTT. Translated, it gives CSVQQGWKTEAFF.

This clonotype was seen a handful of times. The V and J genes are TRBV10-3 and TRBJ2-7; 7 bases are a match to TRBD1. The CDR3 runs to 15 residues. V gave up 0 bases and J gave up 1 base; unmatched junction bases: 3. Per the germline V gene, CDR1 is ENHRY and CDR2 is SYGVKD. The CDR3 nucleotides are TGTGCCATCAGTGAGTCGATGGGACAGTCCTACGAGCAGTACTTC. This gives the protein CAISESMGQSYEQYF.

The V and J genes are TRBV20-1 and TRBJ2-1, with D perhaps matching TRBD1 or TRBD2 (5 bases each). Germline lookup yields CDR1 DFQATT and CDR2 SNEGSKA (reference sequence). Trimming stripped 3 bases from V and 8 bases from J, with 20 bases between. This CDR3 contains 15 residues. CDR3 bases: TGCAGTGCTAGTCGGTTTTCGGCCAGGGAGTATGAGCAGTTCTTC. Translating gives CSASRFSAREYEQFF.

At least ten counts were recorded for this clonotype. For the CDR3, the DNA is TGTGCCAGCAGTGAAGACTCCACTTCCCCTCATGAGCAGTTCTTC. It encodes CASSEDSTSPHEQFF. V gene TRBV2 combines with J gene TRBJ2-1, with no clear D. CDR1 SNHLY and CDR2 FYNNEI come from the germline V gene. The CDR3 loop spans 15 amino acids. Trimming shortened V by 1 base and J by 8 bases, and 15 bases separated the two germline ends.

This clonotype was seen at least ten times. This rearrangement joins TRBV6-5 to TRBJ1-2; 8 bases map to TRBD1. CDR3 size: 13 residues. V trimming: 10 bases; J trimming: 3 bases; junction bases outside the gene matches: 7. In germline, CDR1 is MNHEY, CDR2 SVGAGI. CDR3 sequence reads: CATSDREDYGYTF. CDR3 sequence (DNA): TGTGCCACCTCGGACAGGGAGGACTATGGCTACACCTTC.

Only a few counts were recorded for this clonotype. V usage is TRBV7-2 and J usage is TRBJ2-2; a weak D match, TRBD2 (6 bases). The CDR3 is made up of 15 amino acids. Germline lookup yields CDR1 SGHTA and CDR2 FQGNSA. V lost 5 bases and J lost 7, with 17 bases in between. The CDR3 DNA sequence: TGTGCCAGCAGCCCCATGACTAGTATTATCGGGGAGCTGTTTTTT. Translation: CASSPMTSIIGELFF. The whole variable domain, remainder taken from reference TRBV7-2 and TRBJ2-2, is GAGVSQSPSNKVTEKGKDVELRCDPISGHTALYWYRQSLGQGLEFLIYFQGNSAPDKSGLPSDRFSAERTGGSVSTLTIQRTQQEDSAVYLCASSPMTSIIGELFFGEGSRLTVL.

This clonotype was detected ten times or more. The chain links TRBV27 to TRBJ2-7, with TRBD1 identical over 7 bases. CDR1 is MNHEY and CDR2 is SMNVEV in the germline V gene (reference sequence). J gave up 3 bases and V 7 bases, and 6 bases lay outside the gene matches. The CDR3 consists of 13 residues. The CDR3 loop is CASISTGSYEQYF. CDR3 coding DNA: TGTGCCAGCATCTCGACAGGGAGCTACGAGCAGTACTTC.

The gene calls are TRBV6-5 and TRBJ2-3; the D gene is possibly TRBD1 (7 bases). From germline, CDR1 is MNHEY and CDR2 SVGAGI. With 0 bases removed from V and 0 bases from J, the gap between germline ends came to 13 bases. This CDR3 contains 17 residues. CDR3 sequence: CASSYSPPGGSTDTQYF. CDR3 DNA: TGTGCCAGCAGTTACTCCCCTCCAGGGGGGAGCACAGATACGCAGTATTTT.